What follows describes a single TCR beta chain. The data were taken from a study of technical replicates of blood from four donors. Clones were sequenced by immunoSEQ multiplex PCR, and TCRdb holds only the in-frame ones, with some missing. The sample holds around 81,000 clones, approximately 95% seen once. The CDR3 is 16 residues long. Germline V gives CDR1 SGHNT, CDR2 YYREEE (reference sequence). The ends lost 4 bases at V and 3 bases at J; junction bases unmatched: 9. The chain is built from TRBV5-4 and TRBJ1-1; TRBD1 agrees at 10 bases. The sequenced sample consisted of T cells isolated from PBMCs. This receptor was taken from a human donor in good health. This chain's CDR3 is CASSQPDRGAYTEAFF. The CDR3 DNA is TGTGCCAGCAGCCAACCGGACAGGGGGGCTTACACTGAAGCTTTCTTT.